Below, 25 T cell receptor beta chains from the same sample are listed, as sequenced in a study of response to subunit inactivated influenza vaccine. TCRdb re-derived calls from the RT-PCR reads in MiXCR, one entry per CDR3 protein. Altogether 500,000 to 600,000 distinct CDR3 sequences are present, about 14% being singletons, with the ten largest covering over 8.5%. Sequenced material: PBMCs from blood, taken roughly 13 days after vaccination. The receptors come from a man between 45 and 60 years old who received an inactivated influenza vaccine.

This sequence joins TRBV5-1 and TRBJ2-7; 9 nucleotides align to TRBD2. CDR3 size: 16 residues. The germline gives CDR1 SGHRS, CDR2 YFSETQ. V was pared by 4 bases and J by 5 bases, with 13 bases of the junction left unmatched. CDR3 sequence: CASSPRRLAGFDEQYF. The DNA of the CDR3 is TGCGCCAGCAGCCCGAGGCGGCTAGCGGGATTCGACGAGCAGTACTTC.

In its sample, this clonotype was seen many times. This rearrangement joins TRBV12-3 or TRBV12-4 to TRBJ2-2, with 7 bases fitting TRBD2. After removal of 4 bases from V and 4 bases from J, the junction contained 3 bases not matched to a gene. The CDR3 spans 14 residues. The CDR3 spells CASSSRGSTGELFF. CDR3 nucleotide sequence: TGTGCCAGCAGTTCGCGGGGGAGCACCGGGGAGCTGTTTTTT.

The count of this clonotype is one. The V and J genes are TRBV5-3 and TRBJ2-5; the D is unclear. TRBV5-3 is an ORF for which the function is uncertain. The CDR3 extends over 14 amino acids. V gave up 9 bases and J gave up 5 bases, with 20 bases separating them. CDR3 nucleotides: TGTGCCATGGGCCCTGGGTTCCTCAGCGAGACCCAGTACTTC. Amino acid sequence: CAMGPGFLSETQYF.

The chain carries TRBV24-1 and TRBJ2-1; TRBD1 matches at 9 bases. The J segment lost 5 bases and the V segment lost 4 bases, leaving 8 bases of the junction unmatched. Germline CDR1 and CDR2: KGHDR and SFDVKD. The CDR3 runs 16 residues. The CDR3 sequence is CATSDPTGGRNNEQFF. In DNA form, the CDR3 reads TGTGCCACCAGTGACCCTACAGGGGGCCGGAACAATGAGCAGTTCTTC.

This clonotype was seen a few times. The chain couples TRBV5-4 to TRBJ2-5, with D possibly matching TRBD2 (5 bases). Germline V gene lookup returns CDR1 SGHNT and CDR2 YYREEE (reference sequence). The CDR3 length is 15 residues. Trimming removed 4 bases from V and 2 bases from J, with 15 bases in between. This chain's CDR3 is CASSNDPGSQETQYF. The CDR3 DNA sequence: TGTGCCAGCAGCAATGATCCGGGATCTCAAGAGACCCAGTACTTC.

V gene TRBV19 combines with J gene TRBJ1-4; 8 positions agree with TRBD1. J gave up 1 base and V 5 bases, and 6 bases lay outside the gene matches. Germline V gene sequence: CDR1 LNHDA, CDR2 SQIVND (reference sequence). This CDR3 has 16 residues. The CDR3 is CASSSPGQGTNEKLFF. For the CDR3, the DNA is TGTGCCAGTAGTTCCCCCGGACAGGGAACTAATGAAAAACTGTTTTTT.

In its sample, this clonotype was seen a few times. This chain joins TRBV20-1 and TRBJ2-7; D uncertain. Germline lookup yields CDR1 DFQATT and CDR2 SNEGSKA (reference sequence). Trimming left V 6 bases short and J 1 base short, with 10 bases between. The CDR3 loop spans 12 amino acids. CDR3 in DNA: TGCAGTGCCCGGCTGGGGTCCTACGAGCAGTACTTC. Translation: CSARLGSYEQYF.

The J gene is TRBJ2-2, the V gene TRBV6-2 or TRBV6-3; TRBD1 matches at 10 bases. CDR1 is MNHEY and CDR2 is SVGEGT in the germline V gene. The CDR3 has 15 amino acids. Trimming cost V 6 bases and J 6 bases; bases outside gene matches: 7. The CDR3 DNA reads as TGTGCCAGCAGGACCGGGACAGGGGACGCCGGGGAGCTGTTTTTT. Protein product: CASRTGTGDAGELFF.

The chain couples TRBV12-3 or TRBV12-4 to TRBJ1-6; D gene unclear. Between the trimmed V and J ends, which lost 8 bases and 11 bases, there was a span of 13 bases. This CDR3 has 12 residues. The CDR3: CASSLGGTPLHF. CDR3 DNA sequence: TGTGCCAGCTCCCTTGGAGGGACACCCCTCCACTTT.

The rearrangement joins TRBV5-1 to TRBJ2-3; 10 bases fit TRBD2. CDR3 size: 17 residues. Trimming cost V 1 base and J 0 bases; bases outside gene matches: 5. Germline values: CDR1 SGHRS, CDR2 YFSETQ. Here the CDR3 DNA reads TGCGCCAGCAGCTTGTCTAGCGGGGGACCTAGCACAGATACGCAGTATTTT. Its translation is CASSLSSGGPSTDTQYF. The whole variable domain, filled in from reference TRBV5-1 and TRBJ2-3, reads KAGVTQTPRYLIKTRGQQVTLSCSPISGHRSVSWYQQTPGQGLQFLFEYFSETQRNKGNFPGRFSGRQFSNSRSEMNVSTLELGDSALYLCASSLSSGGPSTDTQYFGPGTRLTVL.

V and J are TRBV12-3 or TRBV12-4 and TRBJ2-1; 7 bases are shared with TRBD1. Trimming removed 6 bases from V and 4 bases from J; junction bases left unmatched: 9. The length of the CDR3 is 15 residues. The CDR3 nucleotides are TGTGCCAGCAGCAGCTACTCGGGACAGTACAATGAGCAGTTCTTC. It encodes CASSSYSGQYNEQFF.

CDR3 DNA: TGTGCCAGCAGTGAAAACGGAGGGGGATCGGGAGATACGCAGTATTTT. It codes for CASSENGGGSGDTQYF. The V and J genes are TRBV6-4 and TRBJ2-3; D possibly uses TRBD1 or TRBD2 (6 bases each). Trimming pared 3 bases from V and 5 bases from J, leaving 18 bases between. Germline CDR1 reads MRHNA; CDR2 reads SNTAGT. The CDR3 is 16 residues long.

V gene TRBV7-9 combines with J gene TRBJ2-1; D uncertain. V was pared by 7 bases and J by 8 bases, with 12 bases between. Germline V lookup: CDR1 SEHNR, CDR2 FQNEAQ (reference sequence). This CDR3 region has 12 residues. The CDR3 DNA reads TGTGCCAGCACCTATACGGGCGATGAGCAGTTCTTC. It is translated as CASTYTGDEQFF. The full variable domain, with the rest looked up from reference TRBV7-9 and TRBJ2-1, is DTGVSQNPRHKITKRGQNVTFRCDPISEHNRLYWYRQTLGQGPEFLTYFQNEAQLEKSRLLSDRFSAERPKGSFSTLEIQRTEQGDSAMYLCASTYTGDEQFFGPGTRLTVL.

V is TRBV25-1 and J is TRBJ2-5; a weak D match, TRBD2 (7 bases). Between the trimmed V and J ends, which lost 3 bases and 7 bases, there was a span of 30 bases. The CDR3 spans 19 residues. Germline V gives CDR1 MGHDK, CDR2 SYGVNS. The CDR3 protein is CASSDPIESSGGGAGTQYF. CDR3 in DNA: TGTGCCAGCAGTGACCCTATCGAAAGCTCCGGCGGGGGCGCAGGGACCCAGTACTTC. Complete variable domain (other parts from reference TRBV25-1 and TRBJ2-5): EADIYQTPRYLVIGTGKKITLECSQTMGHDKMYWYQQDPGMELHLIHYSYGVNSTEKGDLSSESTVSRIRTEHFPLTLESARPSHTSQYLCASSDPIESSGGGAGTQYFGPGTRLLVL.

This sequence joins TRBV7-2 and TRBJ1-2; D is uncertain. With 4 bases removed from V and 2 bases from J, the gap between germline ends came to 11 bases. This CDR3 spans 14 amino acids. Per germline, CDR1 SGHTA and CDR2 FQGNSA. CDR3 protein: CASSSLLGNYGYTF. CDR3 nucleotides: TGTGCCAGCAGCTCACTTCTCGGGAACTATGGCTACACCTTC.

V gene TRBV5-6 combines with J gene TRBJ1-1; tentatively, D is TRBD1 (5 bases). V lost 1 base and J 7 bases, leaving 14 bases between the germline ends. Germline V gene sequence: CDR1 SGHDT, CDR2 YYEEEE. The CDR3 has 14 residues. The CDR3 sequence is CASSLRTRLNEAFF. The CDR3 DNA reads TGTGCCAGCAGCTTGAGGACACGGCTAAATGAAGCTTTCTTT.

V usage is TRBV5-1 and J usage is TRBJ2-1; 10 bases agree with TRBD2. The CDR3 spans 15 residues. V was pared by 1 base and J by 9 bases, with 7 bases of the junction left unmatched. Germline V lookup: CDR1 SGHRS, CDR2 YFSETQ. The CDR3 sequence is CASSLSAGGPGEQFF. As DNA, the CDR3 is TGCGCCAGCAGCTTGTCAGCGGGGGGGCCTGGTGAGCAGTTCTTC. Based on the CDR3 plus reference TRBV5-1 and TRBJ2-1, the full variable domain is KAGVTQTPRYLIKTRGQQVTLSCSPISGHRSVSWYQQTPGQGLQFLFEYFSETQRNKGNFPGRFSGRQFSNSRSEMNVSTLELGDSALYLCASSLSAGGPGEQFFGPGTRLTVL.

CDR3 in amino acids: CAMGPGPATGELFF. CDR3 coding DNA: TGTGCCATGGGCCCGGGGCCAGCCACCGGGGAGCTGTTTTTT. The V gene is TRBV5-3, the J gene TRBJ2-2; D is tentatively TRBD1 or TRBD2 (5 bases each). TRBV5-3 has ORF status, its function being uncertain. The CDR3 consists of 14 residues. Trimming took 9 bases from V and 4 from J, leaving 16 bases between them.

The rearrangement links TRBV6-1 to TRBJ2-7; 12 bases align to TRBD2. In germline, CDR1 is MNHNS, CDR2 SASEGT. This CDR3 is 16 amino acids long. The trim removed 6 bases at V and 3 bases at J, leaving 9 bases unmatched. The CDR3 DNA sequence: TGTGCCAGCAGCGCTGAACTAGCGGGAGGTAACTACGAGCAGTACTTC. Residues: CASSAELAGGNYEQYF.

This clonotype was seen more than once but under ten times. The V call is TRBV5-1, the J call TRBJ2-5; maybe TRBD2 (5 bases). Trimming cost V 7 bases and J 5 bases, with 27 bases left between them. The CDR3 consists of 17 residues. Germline V lookup: CDR1 SGHRS, CDR2 YFSETQ. The chain's CDR3 is CASRSLLGAAALETQYF. In DNA form, the CDR3 reads TGCGCCAGCCGCTCACTTCTTGGAGCGGCGGCACTGGAGACCCAGTACTTC.

The rearrangement links TRBV29-1 to TRBJ2-1, with a weak D call TRBD1 (7 bases). Trimming cost V 5 bases and J 5 bases, with 13 bases left between them. Germline V CDR1 and CDR2: SQVTM, ANQGSEA. The CDR3 extends over 13 amino acids. The CDR3 region has the DNA TGCAGCGTTCTTGCAGGGGGGAACAATGAGCAGTTCTTC. It codes for CSVLAGGNNEQFF.

This clonotype appeared a few times. V and J are TRBV10-3 and TRBJ2-5; 12 nucleotides align to TRBD1. This CDR3 region has 16 residues. Germline loops: CDR1 ENHRY, CDR2 SYGVKD. Trimming took 8 bases from V and 2 from J; bases not matched to a gene: 9. For the CDR3, the DNA is TGTGCCATCTCACCGGGACAGGGGGCGCTTCAAGAGACCCAGTACTTC. This gives the protein CAISPGQGALQETQYF.

The chain has TRBV27 and TRBJ2-3; 11 bases are shared with TRBD2. The V segment lost 5 bases and the J segment 6 bases; nucleotides outside the gene matches: 7. Germline lookup yields CDR1 MNHEY and CDR2 SMNVEV (reference sequence). The CDR3 runs 15 residues. The CDR3: CASSPLAGGGDTQYF. As DNA, the CDR3 is TGTGCCAGCAGTCCATTAGCGGGGGGGGGCGATACGCAGTATTTT.

The V gene is TRBV20-1, the J gene TRBJ2-3, with D perhaps TRBD2 (6 bases). Germline V CDR1 and CDR2: DFQATT, SNEGSKA (reference sequence). The CDR3 runs to 15 residues. Trimming stripped 6 bases from V and 4 bases from J, with 20 bases between. The CDR3 DNA follows: TGCAGTGCCAGGCAAACGGGAGTGCGTGCAGATACGCAGTATTTT. Its translation: CSARQTGVRADTQYF.

The genes are TRBV4-1 and TRBJ1-5; no firm D call. The CDR3 length is 16 residues. CDR1 and CDR2 (germline): MGHRA, YSYEKL. Trimming left V 0 bases short and J 0 bases short, with 9 bases between. CDR3: CASSQEGGHSNQPQHF. CDR3 coding DNA: TGCGCCAGCAGCCAAGAGGGCGGCCATAGCAATCAGCCCCAGCATTTT.